This T cell receptor beta chain originates from a study of CD8+CD57+ T cells in acquired aplastic anemia. Germline V gene lookup returns CDR1 SGHRS and CDR2 YFSETQ. V lost 4 bases to trimming and J lost 3 bases, with 10 bases between them. The CDR3 length is 13 residues. Profiling that covered TCR beta VDJ and CDR3 relied on genomic DNA as its template. One entry per CDR3 protein results from TCRdb running MiXCR on the reads. The repertoire holds about 220,000 distinct CDR3 sequences, with approximately 35% as singletons. Remarks on this clonotype: A read error is possible here, since a much larger clone lies one base away.

The chain couples TRBV5-1 to TRBJ1-2, with D possibly matching TRBD1 (6 bases). Sequencing input: sorted CD4+, CD8+, or CD8+CD57+ T cells (not recorded which) from PBMCs. This TCR derives from a human donor in good health, serving as a control. DNA of the CDR3: TGCGCCAGCAGCCCGACAGGCCACTATGGCTACACCTTC. Residues: CASSPTGHYGYTF. Using reference TRBV5-1 and TRBJ1-2 for the parts outside the CDR3, the full variable domain is KAGVTQTPRYLIKTRGQQVTLSCSPISGHRSVSWYQQTPGQGLQFLFEYFSETQRNKGNFPGRFSGRQFSNSRSEMNVSTLELGDSALYLCASSPTGHYGYTFGSGTRLTVV.